The T cell receptor beta chain described here comes from a study of blood T cell repertoires in COVID-19. Study background: Acute and convalescent COVID-19 samples came from the United States, Italy and Spain. PBMCs, B-cell-depleted T cells, or T cells were the source of the cDNA or gDNA that made up the material.

Germline CDR1 reads SGHVS; CDR2 reads FNYEAQ. The V end lost 6 bases, the J end lost 5 bases, and 18 bases lay between the germline ends. The CDR3 runs to 15 residues. Authors' analysis steps: Quantification of nucleated cells was approximated via reference gene primer amplification. Clones were read by immunoSEQ multiplex PCR, and TCRdb kept only the in-frame ones, dropping some. V, J and clone size were drawn from that table, and D and trimming were deduced from the DNA. The repertoire consists of approximately 150,000 clones, with 70% to 90% occurring once and the leading ten covering approximately 5%.

The chain combines TRBV7-6 with TRBJ2-3; a weak D match, TRBD2 (7 bases). Sequencing was performed on peripheral blood. The sequence was collected from a woman aged 45-65 years with acute or convalescent COVID-19. DNA of the CDR3: TGTGCCAGCAGTTTGGTGGGGGGGGGCCTAGATACGCAGTATTTT. This codes for CASSLVGGGLDTQYF.